The present TCR beta chain was sequenced within a study of control samples from healthy donors and cancer patients. The V end was cut by 5 bases, the J end by 13 bases, with 18 bases between. The CDR3 spans 12 residues. Germline CDR1 reads SQVTM; CDR2 reads ANQGSEA. The data were produced by immunoSEQ multiplex PCR, yet TCRdb's version contains in-frame clones alone and is incomplete. Counted here are a few hundred thousand clones, 80% to 95% occurring once; the ten biggest clones make up 6% to 7%. This receptor was taken from a man in his forties with head and neck cancer. The sequencing sample was made of PBMCs. V and J are TRBV29-1 and TRBJ2-1, with D possibly being TRBD1 or TRBD2 (5 bases each). The CDR3 sequence is CSVLEGNGAQFF. DNA for the CDR3: TGCAGCGTTTTAGAGGGGAATGGGGCACAGTTCTTC.